This TCR beta chain derives from a study of cytomegalovirus exposure and HLA in healthy donors (dated by TCRdb to 2016 to 2017). Regarding the complete study: In an earlier analysis of 550 to 750 of the donors, 276 Gb of sequence data and 117 million unique TCR beta sequences from about 190 million T cells were reported. All discovery cohort repertoires had been generated using a single sequencing platform. Roughly 300 gigabases of sequencing data and 78 million or so unique TCR sequences were included in an early release covering 500 to 750 HLA-typed donors. Donor age, sex, ethnicity and CMV serostatus were collected together with the repertoire data. Typing coverage varied by locus: roughly 620-640 donors for A, B, C, DRB1 and DQB1; approximately 500 for DQA1; over 600 for DPA1; 400 to 480 for DPB1. HLA typing covered class I and class II loci at four-digit resolution. The study used immunosequencing to profile the T cell repertoires of 666 subjects and linked those repertoires to cytomegalovirus serostatus. A separate validation cohort of roughly 110 different subjects was used in addition to the 666-subject first cohort. The study was designed to test whether signatures of past pathogen exposure could be identified by cataloging public T cell receptors. Several DR-DQ haplotypes were treated as single units for association and clustering because of strong linkage in the cohort. An earlier analysis of several hundred of the donors applied high-throughput TCR beta sequencing to assess whether each TCR beta V gene segment acted as functional or pseudogenic. Rather than using new phenotypic data, the later analysis identified candidate immune exposures from TCR beta sequences and from how often those sequences occurred across donors. To predict cytomegalovirus infection status, the study combined high-throughput TCR immunosequencing, statistical association of individual TCRs with disease status, and machine learning. Of the approximately 370 genotyped donors, 75% to 85% were placed in the genetic ancestry cluster associated with self-reported Caucasian donors. In a later analysis, previously published TCR beta repertoires from fewer than 750 donors were re-analyzed and high-resolution HLA genotyping was added so that TCR occurrence patterns could be studied. Among approximately 370 genotyped donors of the cohort, an average of around 250,000 unique TCR beta nucleotide sequences was sequenced per donor, of which about 19% were non-productive. A later genetic analysis took genome-wide SNP genotypes for about three fifths of the 666 donors and used that subset as a discovery cohort. Results and caveats for the whole study, not just this receptor: In vitro tests confirmed that a few of the cytomegalovirus-associated TCR beta chains recognize cytomegalovirus antigens. In this cohort, only TCR beta chains were sequenced, and detectable features were limited by the absence of alpha or paired-chain data. While some public TCRs were present in many individuals, most TCR sequences turned up only very rarely across donors. In a later analysis, HLA-associated TCR beta chains showed more clonal expansion and lower generation probabilities than non-associated chains that were equally common. The classifier was reported to diagnose cytomegalovirus status with high specificity and sensitivity in both the original and validation cohorts. Several of the top co-occurrence clusters appeared to be linked to parvovirus B19, influenza, CMV and Epstein-Barr virus, according to a later analysis. Specific HLA alleles were associated with 15,000 to 20,000 TCR beta sequences at a false discovery rate of 0.05 in a later analysis. When HLA alleles, especially DR and DQ, strongly co-occurred, TCR associations were difficult to assign to individual alleles. Because HLA typing was missing for some donors at each locus, association tests included only the typed subset. According to a later analysis, most CMV-associated TCR beta chains appeared to be HLA-restricted, and the HLA associations seemed to be driven largely by CMV exposure. Compared with the approximately 600-donor mean, donors in an Asian-associated ancestry cluster had fewer N-insertions in productive TCRs, according to a later genetic analysis. According to a later analysis, TCR association rates differed among HLA loci, with DRB1 alleles showing the most associated TCRs and HLA-C alleles showing the fewest. The presence/absence analyses assumed that sequencing depth was roughly uniform across donors, and that assumption may not be true. Some IMGT-functional V segments, including TRBV6-2 and TRBV6-3, could not be told apart with the 87-base-pair reads, so those segments were excluded. In the study, 150 to 200 TCR beta chains were listed as associated with cytomegalovirus. A cluster of highly shared sequence variants was judged likely to be a technical artifact of the sequencing pipeline. Linkage disequilibrium might explain the correlated functional status among segregating V segments, but an unknown experimental factor could not be excluded. Because counts were too low, 15 or so rarely observed V segments, including chromosome 9 orphons, were excluded from the earlier analysis of 587 of the donors. The only immune exposure information available for the cohort was CMV serostatus. V-gene and J-gene trimming of TCR beta chains was associated with a missense DCLRE1C variant in a later genetic analysis, and the association was replicated in an independent cohort. In an earlier analysis of fewer than 700 of the donors, most TCR beta V segments appeared in productive rearrangements about 87% or about 30% of the time, broadly matching IMGT annotations. The authors suggested that the approach could potentially be generalized to other disease states and immunological phenotypes. A further reported finding was that TCR beta sequences accurately predicted the HLA-A and HLA-B alleles for most subjects in the first cohort.

The cohort consisted of approximately 670 healthy bone marrow donors. At the time of sampling, all cohort members were nominally healthy, though unrecorded immune exposures were likely present. The donor was CMV seropositive and was included in the group of 250 to 300 seropositive cohort members. A peripheral blood sample was collected from each donor, and TCR beta sequencing was performed on peripheral blood mononuclear cells. Genomic DNA extraction from the blood cell samples was performed with the Qiagen DNeasy Blood Extraction Kit. Library construction relied on the immunoSEQ multiplex PCR assay. A mixture of 60 forward primers for TCR Vbeta segments and 13 reverse primers for TCR Jbeta segments was used in the multiplex PCR. A multiplex PCR assay on genomic DNA amplified the CDR3 region of rearranged TCR beta genes. The Illumina HiSeq System was used to sequence the amplified TCR beta libraries as 87-base-pair reads. Per the original workflow: A later analysis counted some 74 million unique TCR beta chains across the 700 or so repertoires, and approximately 11 million of these chains were shared by at least two donors. Raw reads were error-corrected and collapsed into unique sequences with a nearest-neighbor algorithm that merged closely related sequences to remove PCR and sequencing errors. Alignment of CDR3 sequences to IMGT reference sequences was used to assign V, D and J gene segments. Each retained sequence needed at least a six-nucleotide match to both a V gene segment and a J gene segment. Rearrangements were called productive when the CDR3 lacked stop codons and stayed in frame with V and J; all others were non-productive. CDR3 was defined by IMGT convention, running from the second conserved V-encoded cysteine to the conserved J-encoded phenylalanine. Sequences without an unambiguous match to a single V gene segment were excluded from the earlier analysis of a few hundred of the donors. An earlier analysis of over 450 of the donors classified V segments as functional when productive rearrangements were above 56.7% and as segregating when the standard deviation between donors was above 5%. A statistical classification framework was developed to diagnose cytomegalovirus status using the catalog of TCR beta chain sequences. A later analysis assigned V and J genes by comparing TCR nucleotide sequences with IMGT/GENE-DB human TR gene sequences. The TCRdist pipeline was used in a later analysis to assign CDR3 sequences and most-parsimonious VDJ recombination scenarios. In a later analysis, each TCR beta chain was defined by its CDR3 amino acid sequence together with its V-gene family, and reads lacking a unique V-gene family were excluded. In a later analysis, several hundred highly shared, low-generation-probability nucleotide sequences were removed to address suspected cross-contamination and a sequencing artifact. For each public chain, a later analysis derived a clonal expansion index from normalized ranks of inferred template counts within each repertoire. In a later analysis, generation probabilities were computed with a VDJ recombination model fitted to out-of-frame rearrangements, and the resulting probabilities were checked against IGoR. A later analysis scored TCR-TCR, TCR-HLA and TCR-CMV co-occurrence with hypergeometric tests, applying a repertoire-size bias correction to TCR pairs. False discovery rates were estimated in a later analysis by permuting HLA or CMV assignments 20 times. A later analysis grouped co-occurring TCRs with DBSCAN, adding TCRdist sequence similarity when clustering within HLA-allele-positive subsets. Repertoires with fewer than 30,000 or more than 120,000 public chains, plus five repertoires with anomalous nucleotide sharing, were excluded from co-occurrence clustering. Held by TCRdb, this immuneACCESS table contains in-frame sequences only and omits some clones. Under half of the omission traces to an unresolved V gene where checked; the cause of the rest is unknown. The V and J calls and clone size are taken from that table; D and trimming were inferred from the DNA. The sample contains approximately 180,000 clones, 60% to 80% of them found a single time. The ten most abundant clones make up less than 15% of the sample.

A few counts support this clone. Its specific antigen is unknown. One base away there is no much larger clone; base qualities are not given. The germline V gene encodes CDR1 ENHRY and CDR2 SYGVKD. The germline V end is reduced by 0 bases and the J end by 3 bases; junction bases left unmatched: 2. The CDR3, from cysteine to phenylalanine, totals 15 residues. Left in the record is the CDR3 DNA by itself, 45 bases read in frame from the first base. This chain is built from TRBV10-3 and TRBJ1-2, with 9 bases in between that match TRBD1. The sequence was collected from a woman between 45 and 65 years old in good health and CMV-seropositive. The material sequenced was PBMCs. The CDR3 protein is CAISESRTGDYGYTF. The DNA sequence is as follows: TGTGCCATCAGTGAGTCAAGGACAGGGGACTATGGCTACACCTTC.